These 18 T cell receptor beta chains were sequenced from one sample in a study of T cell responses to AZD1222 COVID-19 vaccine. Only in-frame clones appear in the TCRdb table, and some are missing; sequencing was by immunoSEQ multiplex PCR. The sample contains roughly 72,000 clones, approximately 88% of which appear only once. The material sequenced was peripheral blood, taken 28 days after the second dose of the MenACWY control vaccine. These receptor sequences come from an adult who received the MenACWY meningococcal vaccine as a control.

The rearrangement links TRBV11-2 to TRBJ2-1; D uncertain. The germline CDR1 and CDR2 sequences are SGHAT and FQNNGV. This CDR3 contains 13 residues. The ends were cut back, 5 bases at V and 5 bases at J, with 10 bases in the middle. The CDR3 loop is CASSEGPNNEQFF. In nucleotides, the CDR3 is TGTGCCAGCAGCGAAGGACCAAACAATGAGCAGTTCTTC.

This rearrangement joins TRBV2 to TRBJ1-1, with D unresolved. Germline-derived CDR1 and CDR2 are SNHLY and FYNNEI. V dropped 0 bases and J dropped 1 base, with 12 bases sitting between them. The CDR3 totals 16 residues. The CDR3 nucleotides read TGTGCCAGCAGTGAAGCAGGAGGGTCAGGGAACACTGAAGCTTTCTTT. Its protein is CASSEAGGSGNTEAFF.

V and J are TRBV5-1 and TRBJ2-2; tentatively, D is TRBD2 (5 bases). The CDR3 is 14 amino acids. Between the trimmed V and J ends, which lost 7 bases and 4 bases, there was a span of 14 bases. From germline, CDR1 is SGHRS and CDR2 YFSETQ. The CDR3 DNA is TGCGCCAGCTCCGGACGAGGAGGCACCGGGGAGCTGTTTTTT. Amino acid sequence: CASSGRGGTGELFF.

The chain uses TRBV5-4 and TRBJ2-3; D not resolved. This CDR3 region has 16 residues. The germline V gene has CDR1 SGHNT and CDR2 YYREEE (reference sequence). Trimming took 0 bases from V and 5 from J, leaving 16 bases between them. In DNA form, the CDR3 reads TGTGCCAGCAGCTTGGGTTTGGGCGGCACACAAGATACGCAGTATTTT. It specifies CASSLGLGGTQDTQYF. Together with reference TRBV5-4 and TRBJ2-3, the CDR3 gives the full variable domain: ETGVTQSPTHLIKTRGQQVTLRCSSQSGHNTVSWYQQALGQGPQFIFQYYREEENGRGNFPPRFSGLQFPNYSSELNVNALELDDSALYLCASSLGLGGTQDTQYFGPGTRLTVL.

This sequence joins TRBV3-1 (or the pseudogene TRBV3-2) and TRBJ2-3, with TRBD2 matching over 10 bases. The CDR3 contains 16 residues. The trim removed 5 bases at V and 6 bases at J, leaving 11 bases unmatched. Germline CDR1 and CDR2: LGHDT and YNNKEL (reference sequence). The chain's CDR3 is CASSSLSGGAGDTQYF. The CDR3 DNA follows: TGTGCCAGCAGCTCGTTGAGCGGGGGGGCGGGGGATACGCAGTATTTT.

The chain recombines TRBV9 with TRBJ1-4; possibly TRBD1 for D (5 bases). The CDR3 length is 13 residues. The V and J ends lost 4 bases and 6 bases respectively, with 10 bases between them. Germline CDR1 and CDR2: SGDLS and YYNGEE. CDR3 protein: CASSPRGDEKLFF. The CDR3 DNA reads TGTGCCAGCAGCCCCCGGGGGGATGAAAAACTGTTTTTT.

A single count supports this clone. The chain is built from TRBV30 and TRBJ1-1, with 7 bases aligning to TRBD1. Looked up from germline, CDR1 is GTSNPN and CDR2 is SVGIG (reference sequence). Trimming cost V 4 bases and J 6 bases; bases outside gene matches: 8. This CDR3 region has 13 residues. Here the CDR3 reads CAWMIQGSSEAFF. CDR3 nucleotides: TGTGCCTGGATGATACAGGGGTCTTCTGAAGCTTTCTTT.

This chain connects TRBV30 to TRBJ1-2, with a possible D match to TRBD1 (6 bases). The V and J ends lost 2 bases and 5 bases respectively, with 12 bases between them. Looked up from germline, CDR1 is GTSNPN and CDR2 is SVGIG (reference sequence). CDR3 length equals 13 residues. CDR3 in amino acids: CAWSWGAGYGYTF. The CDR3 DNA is TGTGCCTGGAGTTGGGGGGCTGGGTATGGCTACACCTTC.

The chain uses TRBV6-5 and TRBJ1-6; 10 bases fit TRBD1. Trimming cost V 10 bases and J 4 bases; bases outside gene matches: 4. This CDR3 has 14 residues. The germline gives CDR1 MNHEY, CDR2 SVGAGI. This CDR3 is CAIKGQGYNSPLHF. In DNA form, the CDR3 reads TGTGCCATCAAGGGACAGGGGTATAATTCACCCCTCCACTTT.

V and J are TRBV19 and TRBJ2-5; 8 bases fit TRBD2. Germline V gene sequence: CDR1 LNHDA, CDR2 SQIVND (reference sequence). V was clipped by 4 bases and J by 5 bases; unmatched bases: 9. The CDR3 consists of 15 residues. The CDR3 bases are TGTGCCAGTAGTACGCCGACGGGGGGGCTCGAGACCCAGTACTTC. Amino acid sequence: CASSTPTGGLETQYF.

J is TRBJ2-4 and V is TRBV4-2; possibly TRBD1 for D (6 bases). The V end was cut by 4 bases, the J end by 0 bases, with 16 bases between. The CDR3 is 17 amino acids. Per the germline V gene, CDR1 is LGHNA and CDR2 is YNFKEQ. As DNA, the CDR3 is TGTGCCAGCAGCCCTGGGGGCGACGCTCTAGCCAAAAACATTCAGTACTTC. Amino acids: CASSPGGDALAKNIQYF.

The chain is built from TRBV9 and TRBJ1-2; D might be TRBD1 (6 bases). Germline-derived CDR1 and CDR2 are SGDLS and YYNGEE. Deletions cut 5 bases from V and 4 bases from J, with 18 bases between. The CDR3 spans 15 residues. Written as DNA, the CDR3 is TGTGCCAGCAGTGAATCGGGGGGCCTATTCTATGGCTACACCTTC. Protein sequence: CASSESGGLFYGYTF.

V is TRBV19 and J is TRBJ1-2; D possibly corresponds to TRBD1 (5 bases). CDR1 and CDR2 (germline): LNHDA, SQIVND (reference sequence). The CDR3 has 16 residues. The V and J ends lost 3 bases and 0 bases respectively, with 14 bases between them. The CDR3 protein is CASSIGPGPPNYGYTF. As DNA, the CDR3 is TGTGCCAGTAGTATTGGGCCAGGGCCCCCTAACTATGGCTACACCTTC.

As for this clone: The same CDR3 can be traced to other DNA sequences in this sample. The CDR3 region has the DNA TGTGCCAGCTCGTCCCGGCAGAACACTGAAGCTTTCTTT. Its protein is CASSSRQNTEAFF. V gene TRBV18 combines with J gene TRBJ1-1; D is ambiguous. This CDR3 is built from 13 residues. V was cut by 6 bases and J by 1 base, with 9 bases left in between. Germline V gene sequence: CDR1 KGHSH, CDR2 LQKENI.

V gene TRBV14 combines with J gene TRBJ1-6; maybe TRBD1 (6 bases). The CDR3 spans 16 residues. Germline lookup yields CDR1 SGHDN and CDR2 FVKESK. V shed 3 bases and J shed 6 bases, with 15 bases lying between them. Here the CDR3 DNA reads TGTGCCAGCAGCCAGCGAGGGGGACTGGGTAATTCACCCCTCCACTTT. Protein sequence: CASSQRGGLGNSPLHF.

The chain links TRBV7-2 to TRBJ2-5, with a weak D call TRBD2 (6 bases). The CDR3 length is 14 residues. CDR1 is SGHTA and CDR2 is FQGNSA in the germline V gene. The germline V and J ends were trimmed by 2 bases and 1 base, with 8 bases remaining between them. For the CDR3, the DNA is TGTGCCAGCAGCTTATTGGGACTCCAAGAGACCCAGTACTTC. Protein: CASSLLGLQETQYF.

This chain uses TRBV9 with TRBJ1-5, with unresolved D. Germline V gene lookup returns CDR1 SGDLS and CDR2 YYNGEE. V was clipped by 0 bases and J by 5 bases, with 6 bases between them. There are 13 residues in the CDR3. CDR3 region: CASSVDGYQPQHF. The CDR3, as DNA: TGTGCCAGCAGCGTAGACGGTTATCAGCCCCAGCATTTT.

The CDR3 DNA is TGTGCCAGCTCACAGAAGATTATGGACAGGGGAAGCAATCAGCCCCAGCATTTT. It encodes CASSQKIMDRGSNQPQHF. The chain carries TRBV18 and TRBJ1-5; 9 nucleotides align to TRBD1. CDR1 and CDR2 (germline): KGHSH, LQKENI. V shed 4 bases, J shed 1 base, and the junction held 11 bases outside the gene matches. The CDR3 is made up of 18 amino acids.